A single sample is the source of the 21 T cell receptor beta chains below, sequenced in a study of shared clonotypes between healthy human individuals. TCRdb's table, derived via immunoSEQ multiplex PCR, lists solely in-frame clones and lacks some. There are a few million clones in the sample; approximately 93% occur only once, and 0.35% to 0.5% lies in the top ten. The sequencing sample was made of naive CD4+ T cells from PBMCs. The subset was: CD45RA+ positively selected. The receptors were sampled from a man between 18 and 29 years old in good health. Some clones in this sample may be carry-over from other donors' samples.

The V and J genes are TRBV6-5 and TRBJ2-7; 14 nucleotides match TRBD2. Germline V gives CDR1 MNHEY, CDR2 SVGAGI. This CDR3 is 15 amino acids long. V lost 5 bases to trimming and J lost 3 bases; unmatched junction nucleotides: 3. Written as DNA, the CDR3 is TGTGCCAGCAGTCCCGGGACTAGCGGGGGCTACGAGCAGTACTTC. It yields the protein CASSPGTSGGYEQYF.

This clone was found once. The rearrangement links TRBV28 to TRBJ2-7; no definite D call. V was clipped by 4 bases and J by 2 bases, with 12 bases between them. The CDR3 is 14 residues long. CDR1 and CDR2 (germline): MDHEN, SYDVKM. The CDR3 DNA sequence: TGTGCCAGCAGTTCCTGGTTGGCCCCCTACGAGCAGTACTTC. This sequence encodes CASSSWLAPYEQYF.

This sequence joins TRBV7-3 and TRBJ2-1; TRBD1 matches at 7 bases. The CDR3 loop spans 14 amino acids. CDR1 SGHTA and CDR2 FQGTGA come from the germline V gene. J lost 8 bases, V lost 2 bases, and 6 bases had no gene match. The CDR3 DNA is TGTGCCAGCAGCTTAGGGACAGCCCTGGATGAGCAGTTCTTC. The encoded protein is CASSLGTALDEQFF.

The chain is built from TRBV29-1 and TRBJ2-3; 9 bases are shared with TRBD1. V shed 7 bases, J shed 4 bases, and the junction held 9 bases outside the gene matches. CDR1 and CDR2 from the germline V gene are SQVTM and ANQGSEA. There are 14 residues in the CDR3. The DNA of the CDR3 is TGCAGCGGTATCAGGGGGACAGGGCCAGATACGCAGTATTTT. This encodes CSGIRGTGPDTQYF.

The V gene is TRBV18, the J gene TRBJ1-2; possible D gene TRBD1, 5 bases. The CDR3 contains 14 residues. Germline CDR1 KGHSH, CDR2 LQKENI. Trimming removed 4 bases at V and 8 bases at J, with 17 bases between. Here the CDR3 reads CASSRGVALEGYTF. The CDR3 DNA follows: TGTGCCAGCTCACGGGGGGTGGCATTAGAAGGCTACACCTTC. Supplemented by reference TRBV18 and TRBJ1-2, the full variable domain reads NAGVMQNPRHLVRRRGQEARLRCSPMKGHSHVYWYRQLPEEGLKFMVYLQKENIIDESGMPKERFSAEFPKEGPSILRIQQVVRGDSAAYFCASSRGVALEGYTFGSGTRLTVV.

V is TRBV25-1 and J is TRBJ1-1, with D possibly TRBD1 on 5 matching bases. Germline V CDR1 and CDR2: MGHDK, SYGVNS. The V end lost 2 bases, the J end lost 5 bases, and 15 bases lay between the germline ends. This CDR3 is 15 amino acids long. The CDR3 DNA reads TGTGCCAGCAGTGAACTTAGGGGTCGTCGGACTGAAGCTTTCTTT. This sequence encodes CASSELRGRRTEAFF.

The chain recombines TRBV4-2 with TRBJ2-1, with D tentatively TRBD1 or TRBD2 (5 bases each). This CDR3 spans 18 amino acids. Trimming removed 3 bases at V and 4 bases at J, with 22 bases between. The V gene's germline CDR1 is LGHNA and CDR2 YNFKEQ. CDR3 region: CASSQVGIGDPLYNEQFF. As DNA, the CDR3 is TGTGCCAGCAGCCAGGTGGGCATAGGGGACCCTCTATACAATGAGCAGTTCTTC.

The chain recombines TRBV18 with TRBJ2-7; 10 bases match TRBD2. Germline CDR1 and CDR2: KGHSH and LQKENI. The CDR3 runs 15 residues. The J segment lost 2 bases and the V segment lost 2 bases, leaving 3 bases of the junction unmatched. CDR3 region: CASSPISGRTYEQYF. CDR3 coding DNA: TGTGCCAGCTCACCAATTAGCGGGAGGACCTACGAGCAGTACTTC.

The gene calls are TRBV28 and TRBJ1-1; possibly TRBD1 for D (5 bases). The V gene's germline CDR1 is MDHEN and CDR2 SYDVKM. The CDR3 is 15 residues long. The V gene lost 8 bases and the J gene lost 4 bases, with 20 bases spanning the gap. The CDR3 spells CASDDSWHGGTEAFF. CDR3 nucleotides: TGTGCCAGCGATGATAGTTGGCACGGGGGCACTGAAGCTTTCTTT.

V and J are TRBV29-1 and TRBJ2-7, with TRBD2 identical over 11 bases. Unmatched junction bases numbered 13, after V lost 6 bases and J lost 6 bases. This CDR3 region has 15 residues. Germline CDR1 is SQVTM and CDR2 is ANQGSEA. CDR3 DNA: TGCAGCGTAGCGCTAGGACTAGCGGGCTCCGGCGAGCAGTACTTC. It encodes CSVALGLAGSGEQYF.

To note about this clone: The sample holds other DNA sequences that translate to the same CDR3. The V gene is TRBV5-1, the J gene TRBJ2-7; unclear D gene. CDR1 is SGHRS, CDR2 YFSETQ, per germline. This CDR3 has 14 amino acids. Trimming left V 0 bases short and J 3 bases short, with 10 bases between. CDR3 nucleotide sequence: TGCGCCAGCAGCTTGGTAGGCGGATACTACGAGCAGTACTTC. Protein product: CASSLVGGYYEQYF. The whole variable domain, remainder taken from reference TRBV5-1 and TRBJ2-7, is KAGVTQTPRYLIKTRGQQVTLSCSPISGHRSVSWYQQTPGQGLQFLFEYFSETQRNKGNFPGRFSGRQFSNSRSEMNVSTLELGDSALYLCASSLVGGYYEQYFGPGTRLTVT.

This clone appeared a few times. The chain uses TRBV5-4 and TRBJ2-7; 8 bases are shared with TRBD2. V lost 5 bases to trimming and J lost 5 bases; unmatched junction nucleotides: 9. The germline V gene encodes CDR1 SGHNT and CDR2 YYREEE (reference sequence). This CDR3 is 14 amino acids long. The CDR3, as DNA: TGTGCCAGCAGTCCCGGGACTAGTCGGGACGAGCAGTACTTC. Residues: CASSPGTSRDEQYF.

The CDR3 is CASSSPPPYYGYTF. The CDR3 region has the DNA TGTGCCAGCAGTTCGCCACCGCCTTACTATGGCTACACCTTC. The rearrangement links TRBV28 to TRBJ1-2, with D unclear. The V end lost 4 bases, the J end lost 3 bases, and 12 bases lay between the germline ends. Germline V gene lookup returns CDR1 MDHEN and CDR2 SYDVKM. The CDR3 loop spans 14 amino acids.

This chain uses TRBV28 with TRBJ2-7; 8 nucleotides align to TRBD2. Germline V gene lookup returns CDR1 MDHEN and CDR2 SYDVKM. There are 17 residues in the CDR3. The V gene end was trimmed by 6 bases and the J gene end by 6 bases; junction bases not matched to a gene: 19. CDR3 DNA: TGTGCCAGCAGCTCACCAATGGGTAGCGGGAATGATCTCGAGCAGTACTTC. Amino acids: CASSSPMGSGNDLEQYF.

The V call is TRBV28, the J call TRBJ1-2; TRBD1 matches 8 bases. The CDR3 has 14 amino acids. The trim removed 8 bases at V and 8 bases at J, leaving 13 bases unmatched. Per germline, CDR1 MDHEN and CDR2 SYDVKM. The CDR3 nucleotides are TGTGCCAGCTACCTCCCGGGACAGGATGGGGGCTACACCTTC. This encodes CASYLPGQDGGYTF.

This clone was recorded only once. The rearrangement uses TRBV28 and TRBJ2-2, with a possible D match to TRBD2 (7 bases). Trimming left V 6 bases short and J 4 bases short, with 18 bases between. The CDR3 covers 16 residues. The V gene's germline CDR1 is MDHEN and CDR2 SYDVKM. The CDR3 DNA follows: TGTGCCAGCAGCAAGGGGGGGACGGCCACCACCGGGGAGCTGTTTTTT. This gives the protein CASSKGGTATTGELFF.

CDR3 loop: CASSLGQGNLNEKLFF. The CDR3 bases are TGCGCCAGCAGCCTTGGACAGGGGAACCTAAATGAAAAACTGTTTTTT. The chain uses TRBV5-1 and TRBJ1-4; 9 positions match TRBD1. This CDR3 is built from 16 residues. The V and J ends lost 4 bases and 5 bases, in that order; junction bases with no gene match: 9. Germline V gene sequence: CDR1 SGHRS, CDR2 YFSETQ.

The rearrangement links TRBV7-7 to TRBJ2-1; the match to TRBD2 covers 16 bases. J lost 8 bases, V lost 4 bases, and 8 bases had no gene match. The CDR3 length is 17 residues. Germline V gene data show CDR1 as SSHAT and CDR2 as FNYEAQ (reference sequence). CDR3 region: CASSSGLAGGEEDEQFF. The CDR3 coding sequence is TGTGCCAGCAGCTCGGGACTAGCGGGAGGGGAAGAAGATGAGCAGTTCTTC.

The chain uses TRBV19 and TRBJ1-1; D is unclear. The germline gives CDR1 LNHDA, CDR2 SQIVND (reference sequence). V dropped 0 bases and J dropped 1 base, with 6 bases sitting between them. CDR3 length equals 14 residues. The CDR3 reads CASSIETGNTEAFF. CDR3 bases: TGTGCCAGTAGTATAGAGACGGGGAACACTGAAGCTTTCTTT.

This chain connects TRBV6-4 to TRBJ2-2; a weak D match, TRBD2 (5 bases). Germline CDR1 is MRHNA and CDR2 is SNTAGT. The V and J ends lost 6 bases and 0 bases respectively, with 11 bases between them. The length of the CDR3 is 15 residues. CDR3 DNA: TGTGCCAGCAGACTAGAGTCGGCGAACACCGGGGAGCTGTTTTTT. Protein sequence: CASRLESANTGELFF.

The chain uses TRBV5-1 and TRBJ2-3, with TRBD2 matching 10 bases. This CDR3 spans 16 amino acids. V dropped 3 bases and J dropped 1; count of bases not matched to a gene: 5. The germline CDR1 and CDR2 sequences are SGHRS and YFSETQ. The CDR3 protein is CASSSGTSAGTDTQYF. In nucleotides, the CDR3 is TGCGCCAGCAGCTCCGGGACTAGCGCTGGCACAGATACGCAGTATTTT.